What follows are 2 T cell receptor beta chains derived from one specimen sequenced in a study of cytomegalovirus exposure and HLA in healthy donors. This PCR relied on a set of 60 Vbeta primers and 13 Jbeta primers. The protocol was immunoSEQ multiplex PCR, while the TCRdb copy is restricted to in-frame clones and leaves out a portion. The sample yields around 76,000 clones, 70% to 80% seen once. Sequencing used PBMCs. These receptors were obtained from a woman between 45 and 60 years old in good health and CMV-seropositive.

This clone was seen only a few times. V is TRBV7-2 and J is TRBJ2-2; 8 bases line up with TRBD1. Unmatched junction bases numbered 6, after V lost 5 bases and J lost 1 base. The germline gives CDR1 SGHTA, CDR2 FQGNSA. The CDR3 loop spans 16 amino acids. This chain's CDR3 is CASSPRTGQNTGELFF. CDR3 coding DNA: TGTGCCAGCAGCCCCCGGACAGGGCAGAACACCGGGGAGCTGTTTTTT.

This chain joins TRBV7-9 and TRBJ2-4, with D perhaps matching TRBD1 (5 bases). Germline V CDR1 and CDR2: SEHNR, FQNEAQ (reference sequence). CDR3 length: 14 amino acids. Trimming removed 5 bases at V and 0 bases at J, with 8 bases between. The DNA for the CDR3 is TGTGCCAGCAGCGAGACAGTAGCCAAAAACATTCAGTACTTC. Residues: CASSETVAKNIQYF.